This TCR beta chain was found in a study of high-grade serous ovarian cancer treatment subgroups. The overall study: Samples averaged approximately 13,000 reads and some 7,500 unique TCR beta rearrangements. Study outcomes and limitations: TCR clonal relatedness correlated positively with neoantigen level. Tumors within one patient showed repertoire similarity of about 0.1 to 0.8. Repertoire analysis covered CDR3 alone, not CDR1 or CDR2.

Tumor samples were taken before definitive surgery or chemotherapy. Notes on this clone: Its antigen is not identified.

Clones were sequenced by immunoSEQ multiplex PCR, and TCRdb holds only the in-frame ones, with some missing. The data show some 28,000 clones, roughly four fifths seen once. This CDR3 region has 15 residues. Germline CDR1 reads MNHEY; CDR2 reads SVGAGI. With V trimmed by 5 bases and J by 1 base, 7 bases remained unmatched. The receptor was derived from a human donor with high-grade serous ovarian cancer. The sequenced sample was tumor tissue. The V gene is TRBV6-5, the J gene TRBJ1-2, with 7 bases matching TRBD1. The CDR3 DNA reads TGTGCCAGCAGTGCTGACAGGGACGGTAACTATGGCTACACCTTC. Translated, it gives CASSADRDGNYGYTF.